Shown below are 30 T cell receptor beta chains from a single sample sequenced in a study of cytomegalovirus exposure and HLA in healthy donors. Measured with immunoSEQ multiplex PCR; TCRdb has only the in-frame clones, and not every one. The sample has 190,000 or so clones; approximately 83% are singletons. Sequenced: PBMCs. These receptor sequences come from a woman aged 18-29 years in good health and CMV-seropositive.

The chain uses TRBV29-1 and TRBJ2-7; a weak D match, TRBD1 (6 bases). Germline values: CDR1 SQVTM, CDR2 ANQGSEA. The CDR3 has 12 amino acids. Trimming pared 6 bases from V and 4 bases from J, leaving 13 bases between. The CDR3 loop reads CSVGNQGYEQYF. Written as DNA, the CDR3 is TGCAGCGTCGGTAACCAGGGGTACGAGCAGTACTTC.

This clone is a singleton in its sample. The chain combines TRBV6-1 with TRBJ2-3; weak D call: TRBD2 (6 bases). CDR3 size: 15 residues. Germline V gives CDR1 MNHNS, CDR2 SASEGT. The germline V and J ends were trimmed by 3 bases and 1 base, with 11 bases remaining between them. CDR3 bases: TGTGCCAGCAGTGATGGCGGGGCGCGCACAGATACGCAGTATTTT. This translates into CASSDGGARTDTQYF.

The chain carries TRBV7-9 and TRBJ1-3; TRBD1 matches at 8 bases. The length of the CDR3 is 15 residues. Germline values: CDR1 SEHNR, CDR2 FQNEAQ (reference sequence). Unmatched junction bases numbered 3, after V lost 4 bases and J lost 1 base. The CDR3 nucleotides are TGTGCCAGCAGCTCATGGACAGGGTCTGGAAACACCATATATTTT. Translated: CASSSWTGSGNTIYF.

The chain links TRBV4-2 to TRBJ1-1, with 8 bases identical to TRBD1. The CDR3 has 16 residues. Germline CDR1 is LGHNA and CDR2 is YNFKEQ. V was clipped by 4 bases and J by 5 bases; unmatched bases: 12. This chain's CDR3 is CASSRPPGQERTEAFF. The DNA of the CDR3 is TGTGCCAGCAGCCGGCCTCCGGGACAGGAGAGGACTGAAGCTTTCTTT.

The CDR3 bases are TGCGCCAGCAGCTTGGCACAGGGGGGGACAAGGACCCAGTACTTC. As protein: CASSLAQGGTRTQYF. This chain connects TRBV5-1 to TRBJ2-5; the D gene is possibly TRBD1 (8 bases). Germline CDR1 reads SGHRS; CDR2 reads YFSETQ. The CDR3 has 15 residues. V shed 0 bases and J shed 7 bases, with 16 bases lying between them.

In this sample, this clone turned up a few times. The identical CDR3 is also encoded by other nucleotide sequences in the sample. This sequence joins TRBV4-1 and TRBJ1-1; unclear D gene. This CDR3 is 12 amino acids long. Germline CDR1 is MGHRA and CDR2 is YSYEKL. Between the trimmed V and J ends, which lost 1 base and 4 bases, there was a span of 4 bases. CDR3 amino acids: CASSQGATEAFF. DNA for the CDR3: TGCGCCAGCAGCCAAGGAGCCACTGAAGCTTTCTTT.

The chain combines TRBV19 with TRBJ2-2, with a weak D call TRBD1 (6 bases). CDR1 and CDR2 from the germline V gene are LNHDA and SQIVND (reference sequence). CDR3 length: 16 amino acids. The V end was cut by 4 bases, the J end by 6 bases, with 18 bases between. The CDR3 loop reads CASSTLTGPEPGELFF. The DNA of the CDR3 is TGTGCCAGTAGTACCCTCACAGGGCCCGAACCCGGGGAGCTGTTTTTT. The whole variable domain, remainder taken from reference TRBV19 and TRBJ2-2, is DGGITQSPKYLFRKEGQNVTLSCEQNLNHDAMYWYRQDPGQGLRLIYYSQIVNDFQKGDIAEGYSVSREKKESFPLTVTSAQKNPTAFYLCASSTLTGPEPGELFFGEGSRLTVL.

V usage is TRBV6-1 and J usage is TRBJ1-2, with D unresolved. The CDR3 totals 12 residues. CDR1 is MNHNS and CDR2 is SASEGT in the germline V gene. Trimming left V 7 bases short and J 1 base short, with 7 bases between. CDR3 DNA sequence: TGTGCCAGCACCAGGATTAACTATGGCTACACCTTC. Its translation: CASTRINYGYTF.

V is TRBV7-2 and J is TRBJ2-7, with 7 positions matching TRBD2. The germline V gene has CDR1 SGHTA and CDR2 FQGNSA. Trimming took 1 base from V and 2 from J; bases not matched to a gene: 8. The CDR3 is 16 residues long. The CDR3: CASSLDPWRGTYEQYF. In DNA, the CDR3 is TGTGCCAGCAGCTTAGACCCCTGGCGGGGGACCTACGAGCAGTACTTC.

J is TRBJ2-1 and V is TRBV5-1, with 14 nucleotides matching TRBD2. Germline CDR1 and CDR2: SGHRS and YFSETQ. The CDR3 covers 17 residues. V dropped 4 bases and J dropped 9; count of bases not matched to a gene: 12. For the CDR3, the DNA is TGCGCCAGCAGCCTCCCGACTAGCGGGGGGGCCTTGATTGAGCAGTTCTTC. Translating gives CASSLPTSGGALIEQFF. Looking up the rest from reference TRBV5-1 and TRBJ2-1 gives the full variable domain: KAGVTQTPRYLIKTRGQQVTLSCSPISGHRSVSWYQQTPGQGLQFLFEYFSETQRNKGNFPGRFSGRQFSNSRSEMNVSTLELGDSALYLCASSLPTSGGALIEQFFGPGTRLTVL.

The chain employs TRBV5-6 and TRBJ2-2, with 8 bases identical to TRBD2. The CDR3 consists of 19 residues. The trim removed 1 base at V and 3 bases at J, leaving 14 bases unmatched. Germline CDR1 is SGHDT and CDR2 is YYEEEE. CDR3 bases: TGTGCCAGCAGCTTGCCCAATGCATTGCGGGGGGACCACACCGGGGAGCTGTTTTTT. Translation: CASSLPNALRGDHTGELFF.

Written as DNA, the CDR3 is TGTGCCAGCACCCCCCATCCGGGACAGGGATTGGCTAATGAAAAACTGTTTTTT. The encoded protein is CASTPHPGQGLANEKLFF. The chain uses TRBV4-2 and TRBJ1-4, with 9 bases aligning to TRBD1. The V segment lost 7 bases and the J segment 3 bases; nucleotides outside the gene matches: 15. This CDR3 spans 18 amino acids. Germline-derived CDR1 and CDR2 are LGHNA and YNFKEQ.

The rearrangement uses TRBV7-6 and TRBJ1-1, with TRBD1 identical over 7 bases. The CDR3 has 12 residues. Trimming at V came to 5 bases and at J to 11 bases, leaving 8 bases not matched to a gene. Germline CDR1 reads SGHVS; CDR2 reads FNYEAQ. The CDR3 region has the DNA TGTGCCAGCAGCCCAAACACAGGGGAGGCTTTCTTT. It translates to CASSPNTGEAFF. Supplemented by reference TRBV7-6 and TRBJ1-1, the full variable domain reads GAGVSQSPRYKVTKRGQDVALRCDPISGHVSLYWYRQALGQGPEFLTYFNYEAQQDKSGLPNDRFSAERPEGSISTLTIQRTEQRDSAMYRCASSPNTGEAFFGQGTRLTVV.

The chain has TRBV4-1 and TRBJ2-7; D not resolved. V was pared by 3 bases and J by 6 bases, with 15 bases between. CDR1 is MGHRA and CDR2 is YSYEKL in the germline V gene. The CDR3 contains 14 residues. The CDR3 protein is CASSQEAIPGEQYF. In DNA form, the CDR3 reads TGCGCCAGCAGCCAGGAAGCGATCCCCGGCGAGCAGTACTTC.

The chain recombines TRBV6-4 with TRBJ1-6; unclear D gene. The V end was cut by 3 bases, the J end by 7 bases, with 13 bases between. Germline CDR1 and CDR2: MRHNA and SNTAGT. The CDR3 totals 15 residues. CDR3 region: CASSEFGLMNSPLHF. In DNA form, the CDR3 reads TGTGCCAGCAGTGAATTCGGACTCATGAATTCACCCCTCCACTTT.

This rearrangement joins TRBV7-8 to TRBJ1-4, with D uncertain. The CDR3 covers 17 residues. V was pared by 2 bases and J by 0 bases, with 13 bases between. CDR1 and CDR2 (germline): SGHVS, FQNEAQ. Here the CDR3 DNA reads TGTGCCAGCAGCTTAAGCTCCGGAGTAGCAACTAATGAAAAACTGTTTTTT. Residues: CASSLSSGVATNEKLFF.

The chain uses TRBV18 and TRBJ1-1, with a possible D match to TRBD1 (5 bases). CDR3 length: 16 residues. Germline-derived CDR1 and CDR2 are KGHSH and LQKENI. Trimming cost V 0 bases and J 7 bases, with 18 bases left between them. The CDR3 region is CASSPPGGALSDEAFF. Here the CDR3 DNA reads TGTGCCAGCTCACCACCTGGAGGGGCGCTGAGTGATGAAGCTTTCTTT.

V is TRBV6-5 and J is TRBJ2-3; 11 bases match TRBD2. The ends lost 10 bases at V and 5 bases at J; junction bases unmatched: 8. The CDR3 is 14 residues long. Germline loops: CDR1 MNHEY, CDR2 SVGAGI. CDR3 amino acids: CATNSGGAEDTQYF. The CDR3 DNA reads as TGTGCCACCAATAGCGGGGGGGCCGAAGATACGCAGTATTTT.

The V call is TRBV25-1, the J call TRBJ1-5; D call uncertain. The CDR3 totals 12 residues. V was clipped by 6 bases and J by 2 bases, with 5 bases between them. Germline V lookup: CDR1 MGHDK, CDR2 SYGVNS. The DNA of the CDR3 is TGTGCCAGCAGCCAGGGCAATCAGCCCCAGCATTTT. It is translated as CASSQGNQPQHF.

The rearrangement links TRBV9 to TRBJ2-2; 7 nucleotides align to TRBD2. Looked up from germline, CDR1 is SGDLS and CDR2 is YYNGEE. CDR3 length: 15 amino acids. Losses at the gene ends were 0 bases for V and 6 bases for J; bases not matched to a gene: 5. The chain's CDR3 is CASSVEARGSGELFF. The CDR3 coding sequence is TGTGCCAGCAGCGTAGAGGCGCGGGGGTCCGGGGAGCTGTTTTTT.

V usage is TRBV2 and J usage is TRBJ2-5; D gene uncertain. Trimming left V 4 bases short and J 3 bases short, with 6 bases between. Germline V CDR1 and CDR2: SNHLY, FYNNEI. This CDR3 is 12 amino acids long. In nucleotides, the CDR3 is TGTGCCAGCAGTGGTCAGGAAGAGACCCAGTACTTC. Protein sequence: CASSGQEETQYF.

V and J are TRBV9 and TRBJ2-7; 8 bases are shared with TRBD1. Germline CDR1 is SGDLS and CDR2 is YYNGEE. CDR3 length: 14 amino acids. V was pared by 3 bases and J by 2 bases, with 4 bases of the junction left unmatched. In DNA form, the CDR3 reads TGTGCCAGCAGCGGGACAGGGAGCCCCTACGAGCAGTACTTC. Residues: CASSGTGSPYEQYF. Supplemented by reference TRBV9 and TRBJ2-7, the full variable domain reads DSGVTQTPKHLITATGQRVTLRCSPRSGDLSVYWYQQSLDQGLQFLIQYYNGEERAKGNILERFSAQQFPDLHSELNLSSLELGDSALYFCASSGTGSPYEQYFGPGTRLTVT.

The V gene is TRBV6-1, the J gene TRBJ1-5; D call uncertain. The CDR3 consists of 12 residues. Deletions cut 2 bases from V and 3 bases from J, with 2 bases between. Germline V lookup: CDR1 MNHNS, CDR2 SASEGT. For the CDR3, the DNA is TGTGCCAGCAGTGAACACAATCAGCCCCAGCATTTT. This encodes CASSEHNQPQHF.

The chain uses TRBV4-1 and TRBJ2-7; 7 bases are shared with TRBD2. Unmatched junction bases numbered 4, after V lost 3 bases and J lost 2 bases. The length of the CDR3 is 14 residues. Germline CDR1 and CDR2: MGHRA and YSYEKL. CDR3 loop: CASSHAGGTYEQYF. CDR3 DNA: TGCGCCAGCAGCCATGCCGGGGGGACCTACGAGCAGTACTTC.

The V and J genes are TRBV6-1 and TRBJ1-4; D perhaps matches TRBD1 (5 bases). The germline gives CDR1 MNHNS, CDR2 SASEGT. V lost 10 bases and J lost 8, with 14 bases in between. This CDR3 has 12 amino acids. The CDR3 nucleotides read TGTGCCACCCGGGGGGGACGAGAAAAACTGTTTTTT. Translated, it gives CATRGGREKLFF.

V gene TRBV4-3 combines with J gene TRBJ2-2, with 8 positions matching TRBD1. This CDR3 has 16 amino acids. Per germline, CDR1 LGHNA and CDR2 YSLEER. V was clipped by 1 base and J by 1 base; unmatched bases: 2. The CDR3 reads CASSQGRGRNTGELFF. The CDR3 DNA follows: TGCGCCAGCAGCCAAGGCAGGGGGCGGAACACCGGGGAGCTGTTTTTT.

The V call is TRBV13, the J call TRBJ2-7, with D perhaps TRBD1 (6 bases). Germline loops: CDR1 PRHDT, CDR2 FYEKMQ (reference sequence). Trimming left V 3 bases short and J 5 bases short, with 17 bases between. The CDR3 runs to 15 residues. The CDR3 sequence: CASSFLTGNLDEQYF. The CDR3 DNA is TGTGCCAGCAGCTTCTTGACAGGAAACCTTGACGAGCAGTACTTC.

The chain's CDR3 is CASSQRQGGGVIVAFF. DNA for the CDR3: TGTGCCAGTAGCCAGCGGCAGGGAGGTGGGGTTATAGTAGCTTTCTTT. The chain combines TRBV19 with TRBJ1-1; a possible D gene is TRBD1 (5 bases). The CDR3 sequence is 16 residues long. Trimming took 6 bases from V and 10 from J, leaving 27 bases between them. Looked up from germline, CDR1 is LNHDA and CDR2 is SQIVND (reference sequence).

In DNA form, the CDR3 reads TGTGCCAGCAGCCAAGAGGCGGTCAGAAGCAATCAGCCCCAGCATTTT. This codes for CASSQEAVRSNQPQHF. The chain is built from TRBV4-2 and TRBJ1-5, with D uncertain. The germline V and J ends were trimmed by 0 bases and 1 base, with 10 bases remaining between them. Germline values: CDR1 LGHNA, CDR2 YNFKEQ. The CDR3 covers 16 residues.

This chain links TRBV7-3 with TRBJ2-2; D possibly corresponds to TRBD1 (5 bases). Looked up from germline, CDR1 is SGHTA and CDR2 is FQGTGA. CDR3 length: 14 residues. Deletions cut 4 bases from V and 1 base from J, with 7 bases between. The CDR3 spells CASSSQGNTGELFF. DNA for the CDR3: TGTGCCAGCAGCTCCCAGGGGAACACCGGGGAGCTGTTTTTT. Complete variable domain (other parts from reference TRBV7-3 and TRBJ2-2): GAGVSQTPSNKVTEKGKYVELRCDPISGHTALYWYRQSLGQGPEFLIYFQGTGAADDSGLPNDRFFAVRPEGSVSTLKIQRTERGDSAVYLCASSSQGNTGELFFGEGSRLTVL.